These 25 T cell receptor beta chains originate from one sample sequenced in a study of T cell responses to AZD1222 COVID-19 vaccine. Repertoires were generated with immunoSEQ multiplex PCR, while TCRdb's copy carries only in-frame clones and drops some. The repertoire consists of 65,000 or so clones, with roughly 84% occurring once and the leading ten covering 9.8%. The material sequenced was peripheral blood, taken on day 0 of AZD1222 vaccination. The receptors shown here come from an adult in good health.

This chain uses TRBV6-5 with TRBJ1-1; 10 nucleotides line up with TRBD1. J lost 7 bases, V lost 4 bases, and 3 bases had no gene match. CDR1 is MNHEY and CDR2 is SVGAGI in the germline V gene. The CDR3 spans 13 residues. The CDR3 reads CASSWDRGGEAFF. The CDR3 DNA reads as TGTGCCAGCAGTTGGGACAGGGGAGGTGAAGCTTTCTTT.

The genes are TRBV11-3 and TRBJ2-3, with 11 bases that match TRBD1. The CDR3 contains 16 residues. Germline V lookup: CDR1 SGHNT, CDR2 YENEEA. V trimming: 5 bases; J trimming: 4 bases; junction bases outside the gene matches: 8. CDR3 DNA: TGTGCCAGCAGCCCCTCGGGACAGGGGGGGGCAGATACGCAGTATTTT. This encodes CASSPSGQGGADTQYF.

CDR3 amino acids: CASSFRRTGDQPQHF. The CDR3 DNA reads as TGTGCCAGCAGCTTCAGGCGGACAGGGGATCAGCCCCAGCATTTT. This sequence joins TRBV7-8 and TRBJ1-5; 9 positions agree with TRBD1. In germline, CDR1 is SGHVS, CDR2 FQNEAQ. CDR3 length: 15 residues. Trimming cost V 3 bases and J 5 bases; bases outside gene matches: 5.

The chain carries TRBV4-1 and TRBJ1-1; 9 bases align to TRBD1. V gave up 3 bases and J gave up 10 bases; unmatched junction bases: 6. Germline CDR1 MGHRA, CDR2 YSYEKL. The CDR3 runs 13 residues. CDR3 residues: CASSHSEGQGAFF. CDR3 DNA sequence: TGCGCCAGCAGCCATTCAGAGGGACAGGGAGCTTTCTTT.

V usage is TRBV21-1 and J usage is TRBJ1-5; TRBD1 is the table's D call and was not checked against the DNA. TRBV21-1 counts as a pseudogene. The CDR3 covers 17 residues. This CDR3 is CASSLSFLTGQDQPQHF. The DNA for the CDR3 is TGTGCCAGCAGCTTGTCTTTCTTGACAGGGCAGGATCAGCCCCAGCATTTT.

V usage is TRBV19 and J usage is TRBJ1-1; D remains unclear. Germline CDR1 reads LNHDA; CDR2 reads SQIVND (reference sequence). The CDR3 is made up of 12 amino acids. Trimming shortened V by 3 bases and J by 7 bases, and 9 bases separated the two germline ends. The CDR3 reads CASSMRAFEAFF. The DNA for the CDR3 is TGTGCCAGTAGTATGAGGGCATTTGAAGCTTTCTTT.

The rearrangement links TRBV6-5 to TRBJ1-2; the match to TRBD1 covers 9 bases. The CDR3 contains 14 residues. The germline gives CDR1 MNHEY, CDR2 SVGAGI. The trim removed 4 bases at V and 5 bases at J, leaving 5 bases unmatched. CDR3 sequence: CASSSPGQGYGYTF. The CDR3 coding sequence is TGTGCCAGCAGTTCACCCGGACAGGGGTATGGCTACACCTTC.

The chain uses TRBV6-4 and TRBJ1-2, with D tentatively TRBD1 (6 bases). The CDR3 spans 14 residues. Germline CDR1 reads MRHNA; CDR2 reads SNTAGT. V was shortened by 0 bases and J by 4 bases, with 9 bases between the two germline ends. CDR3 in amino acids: CASSDSSGAYGYTF. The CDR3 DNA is TGTGCCAGCAGTGACTCTTCGGGGGCCTATGGCTACACCTTC.

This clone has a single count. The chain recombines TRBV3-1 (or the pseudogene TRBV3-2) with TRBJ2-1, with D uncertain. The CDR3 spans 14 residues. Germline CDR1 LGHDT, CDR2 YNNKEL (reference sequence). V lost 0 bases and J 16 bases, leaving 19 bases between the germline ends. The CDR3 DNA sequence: TGTGCCAGCAGCCAAGAAAGGGTATTGCGGTCTAGTTTCTTC. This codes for CASSQERVLRSSFF.

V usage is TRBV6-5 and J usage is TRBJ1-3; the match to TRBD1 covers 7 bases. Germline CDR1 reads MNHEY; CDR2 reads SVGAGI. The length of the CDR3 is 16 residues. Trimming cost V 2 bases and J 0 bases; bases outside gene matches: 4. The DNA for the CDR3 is TGTGCCAGCAGTTACGGGGGGACAGTCTCTGGAAACACCATATATTTT. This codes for CASSYGGTVSGNTIYF.

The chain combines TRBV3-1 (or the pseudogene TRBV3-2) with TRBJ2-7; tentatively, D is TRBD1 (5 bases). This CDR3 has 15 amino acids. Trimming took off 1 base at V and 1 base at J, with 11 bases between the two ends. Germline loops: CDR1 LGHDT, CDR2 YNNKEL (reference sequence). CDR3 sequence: CASSQVGYRSYEQYF. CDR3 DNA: TGTGCCAGCAGCCAAGTTGGTTACAGGTCCTACGAGCAGTACTTC.

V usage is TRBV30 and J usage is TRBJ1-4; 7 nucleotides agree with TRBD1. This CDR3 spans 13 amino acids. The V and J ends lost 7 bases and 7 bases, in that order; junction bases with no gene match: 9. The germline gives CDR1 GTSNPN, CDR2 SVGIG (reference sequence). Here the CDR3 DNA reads TGTGCCTCACGAGACAGGGTGGGTGAAAAACTGTTTTTT. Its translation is CASRDRVGEKLFF.

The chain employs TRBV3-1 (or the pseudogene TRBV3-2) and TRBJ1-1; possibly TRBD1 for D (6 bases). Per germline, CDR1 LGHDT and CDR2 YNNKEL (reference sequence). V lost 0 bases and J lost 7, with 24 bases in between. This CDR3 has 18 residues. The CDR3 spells CASSQDPVWGVGGREAFF. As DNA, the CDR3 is TGTGCCAGCAGCCAAGATCCCGTTTGGGGTGTAGGGGGGCGTGAAGCTTTCTTT.

The CDR3 here is CASSSSPGTAQTQYF. The DNA for the CDR3 is TGTGCCAGTAGTTCTTCCCCCGGGACGGCCCAGACCCAGTACTTC. This chain links TRBV19 with TRBJ2-5; perhaps D is TRBD1 or TRBD2 (5 bases each). Germline V lookup: CDR1 LNHDA, CDR2 SQIVND (reference sequence). V was clipped by 5 bases and J by 6 bases, with 19 bases between them. There are 15 residues in the CDR3.

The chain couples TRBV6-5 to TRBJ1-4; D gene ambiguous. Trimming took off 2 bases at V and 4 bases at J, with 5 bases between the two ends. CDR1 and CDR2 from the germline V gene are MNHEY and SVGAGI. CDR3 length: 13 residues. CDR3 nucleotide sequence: TGTGCCAGCAGTTACGGCGGTAATGAAAAACTGTTTTTT. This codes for CASSYGGNEKLFF.

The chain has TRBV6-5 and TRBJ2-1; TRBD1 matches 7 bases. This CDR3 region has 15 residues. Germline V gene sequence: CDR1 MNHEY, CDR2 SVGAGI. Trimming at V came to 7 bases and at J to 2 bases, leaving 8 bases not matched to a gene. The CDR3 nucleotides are TGTGCCAGCAAACCGACAGGGATGACCTACAATGAGCAGTTCTTC. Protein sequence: CASKPTGMTYNEQFF.

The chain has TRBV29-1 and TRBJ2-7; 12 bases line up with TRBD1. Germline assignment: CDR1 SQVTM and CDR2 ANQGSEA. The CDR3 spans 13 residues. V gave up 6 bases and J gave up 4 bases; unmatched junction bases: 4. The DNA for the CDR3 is TGCAGCGTCGGGACAGGGGGCGTATACGAGCAGTACTTC. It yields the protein CSVGTGGVYEQYF.

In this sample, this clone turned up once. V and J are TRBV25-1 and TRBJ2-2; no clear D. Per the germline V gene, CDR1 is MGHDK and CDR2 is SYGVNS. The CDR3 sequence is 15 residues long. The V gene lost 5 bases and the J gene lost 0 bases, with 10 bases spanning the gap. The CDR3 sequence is CASSLDAPNTGELFF. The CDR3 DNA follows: TGTGCCAGCAGTCTGGATGCTCCGAACACCGGGGAGCTGTTTTTT.

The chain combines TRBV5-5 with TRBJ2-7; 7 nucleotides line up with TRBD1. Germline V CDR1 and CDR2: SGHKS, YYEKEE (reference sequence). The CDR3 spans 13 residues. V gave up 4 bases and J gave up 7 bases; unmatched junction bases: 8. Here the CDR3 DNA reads TGTGCCAGCAGCCCGGACAGGATCGGGGAGCAGTACTTC. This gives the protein CASSPDRIGEQYF.

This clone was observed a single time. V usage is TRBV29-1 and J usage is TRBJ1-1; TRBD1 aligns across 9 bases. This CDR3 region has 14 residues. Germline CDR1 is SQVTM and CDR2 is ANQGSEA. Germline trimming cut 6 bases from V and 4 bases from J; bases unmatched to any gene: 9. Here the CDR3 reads CSVAVQGAGTEAFF. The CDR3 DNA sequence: TGCAGCGTCGCGGTACAGGGGGCAGGCACTGAAGCTTTCTTT.

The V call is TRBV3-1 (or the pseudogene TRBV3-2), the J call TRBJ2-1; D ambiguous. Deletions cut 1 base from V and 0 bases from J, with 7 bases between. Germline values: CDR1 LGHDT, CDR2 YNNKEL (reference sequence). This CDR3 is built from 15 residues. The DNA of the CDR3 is TGTGCCAGCAGCCAAGCAGTCTTCTCCTACAATGAGCAGTTCTTC. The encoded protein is CASSQAVFSYNEQFF.

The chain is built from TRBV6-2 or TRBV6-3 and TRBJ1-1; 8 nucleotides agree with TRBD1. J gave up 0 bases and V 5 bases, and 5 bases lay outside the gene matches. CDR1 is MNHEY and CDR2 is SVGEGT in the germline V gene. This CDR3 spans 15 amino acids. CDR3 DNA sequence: TGTGCCAGCAGTCGGACAGGGAATTTGAACACTGAAGCTTTCTTT. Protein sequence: CASSRTGNLNTEAFF.

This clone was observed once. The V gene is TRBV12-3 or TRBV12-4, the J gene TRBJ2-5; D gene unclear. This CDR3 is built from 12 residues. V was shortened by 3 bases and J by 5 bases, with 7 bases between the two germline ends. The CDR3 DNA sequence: TGTGCCAGCAGTTTTGGCGATGAGACCCAGTACTTC. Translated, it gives CASSFGDETQYF.

CDR3 amino acids: CASSHLSGGRNNEQFF. DNA for the CDR3: TGTGCCAGCAGCCACCTTAGCGGGGGGAGGAACAATGAGCAGTTCTTC. V is TRBV14 and J is TRBJ2-1; 10 bases are a match to TRBD2. From germline, CDR1 is SGHDN and CDR2 FVKESK. This CDR3 has 16 amino acids. V was pared by 3 bases and J by 5 bases, with 7 bases of the junction left unmatched.

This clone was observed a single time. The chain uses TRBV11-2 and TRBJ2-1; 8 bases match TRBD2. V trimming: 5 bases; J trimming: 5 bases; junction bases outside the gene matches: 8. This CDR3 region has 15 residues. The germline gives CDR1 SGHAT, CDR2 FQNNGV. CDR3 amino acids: CASSPRFSGDNEQFF. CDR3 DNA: TGTGCCAGCAGCCCCCGGTTTAGCGGGGACAATGAGCAGTTCTTC.